Given below is one T cell receptor (beta chain) in context. These data are taken from a study of blood T cell repertoires in COVID-19. Looking at the study overall: Italy, Spain and the United States were the sources of the convalescent and acute COVID-19 samples. From T cells, B-cell-depleted T cells, or PBMCs came the material, which was cDNA or gDNA.

Profiled with immunoSEQ multiplex PCR; TCRdb holds only in-frame clones, not every one. Of a few hundred thousand clones in the sample, under 95% are singletons; the top ten hold less than 20%. The cohort comprised adults aged about 18 to 100 years residing in 24 US areas. Self-reported history from a screening survey and questionnaire set each donor's cohort. The V gene's germline CDR1 is MNHNS and CDR2 SASEGT. The V gene end was trimmed by 1 base and the J gene end by 5 bases; junction bases not matched to a gene: 5. This CDR3 has 15 amino acids. This TCR came from a woman under 40 who had recovered from COVID-19. This chain links TRBV6-1 with TRBJ1-5; 7 nucleotides match TRBD1. Sequencing was done on a sample of PBMCs or T cells enriched from blood (not recorded which). The CDR3 DNA reads as TGTGCCAGCAGTGAAGGAAGGGGGCCCTATCAGCCCCAGCATTTT. It is translated as CASSEGRGPYQPQHF.